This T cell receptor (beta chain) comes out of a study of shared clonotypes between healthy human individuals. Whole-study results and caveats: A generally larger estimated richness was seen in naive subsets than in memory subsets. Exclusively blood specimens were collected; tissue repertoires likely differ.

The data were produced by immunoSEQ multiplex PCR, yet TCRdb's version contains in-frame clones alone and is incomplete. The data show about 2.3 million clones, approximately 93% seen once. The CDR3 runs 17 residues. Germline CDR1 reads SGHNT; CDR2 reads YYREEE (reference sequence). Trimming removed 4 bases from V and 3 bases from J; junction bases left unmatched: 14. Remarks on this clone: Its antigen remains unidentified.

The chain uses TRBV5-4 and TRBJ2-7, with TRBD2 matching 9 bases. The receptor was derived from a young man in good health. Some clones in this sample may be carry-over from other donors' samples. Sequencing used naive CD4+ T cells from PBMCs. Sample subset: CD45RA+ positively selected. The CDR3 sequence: CASSQLIAGALSYEQYF. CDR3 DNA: TGTGCCAGCAGCCAGTTAATAGCGGGAGCACTGAGCTACGAGCAGTACTTC.